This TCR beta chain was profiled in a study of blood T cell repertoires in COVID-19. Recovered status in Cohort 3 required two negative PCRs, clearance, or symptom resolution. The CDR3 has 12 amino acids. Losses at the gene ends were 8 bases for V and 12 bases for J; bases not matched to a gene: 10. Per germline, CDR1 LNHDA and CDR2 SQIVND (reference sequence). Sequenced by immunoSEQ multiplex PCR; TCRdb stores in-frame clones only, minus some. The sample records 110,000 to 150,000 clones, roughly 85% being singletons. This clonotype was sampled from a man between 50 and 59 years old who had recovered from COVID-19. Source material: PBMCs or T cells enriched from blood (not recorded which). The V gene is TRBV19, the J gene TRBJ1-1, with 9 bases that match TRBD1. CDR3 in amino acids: CASPTGGQGSFF. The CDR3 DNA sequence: TGTGCCAGTCCTACAGGAGGACAGGGGTCTTTCTTT.